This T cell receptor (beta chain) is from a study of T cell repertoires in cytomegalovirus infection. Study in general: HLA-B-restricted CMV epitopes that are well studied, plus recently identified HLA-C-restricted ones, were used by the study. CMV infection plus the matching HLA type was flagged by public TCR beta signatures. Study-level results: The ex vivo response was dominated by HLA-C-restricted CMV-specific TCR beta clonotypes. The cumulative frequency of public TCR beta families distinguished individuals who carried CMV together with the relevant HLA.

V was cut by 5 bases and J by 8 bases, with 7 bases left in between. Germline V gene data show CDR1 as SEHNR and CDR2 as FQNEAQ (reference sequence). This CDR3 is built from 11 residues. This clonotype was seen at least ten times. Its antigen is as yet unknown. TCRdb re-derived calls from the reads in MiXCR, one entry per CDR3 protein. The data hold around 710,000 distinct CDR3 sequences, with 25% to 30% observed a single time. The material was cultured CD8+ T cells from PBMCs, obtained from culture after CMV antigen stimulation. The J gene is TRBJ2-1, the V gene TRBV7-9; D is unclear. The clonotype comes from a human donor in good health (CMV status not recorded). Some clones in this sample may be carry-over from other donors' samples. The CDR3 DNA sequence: TGTGCCAGCAGCGTCAGAGATGAGCAGTTCTTC. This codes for CASSVRDEQFF.